This T cell receptor beta chain was sequenced for a study of blood T cell repertoires in COVID-19. On the study more broadly: Whether acute or convalescent, the COVID-19 samples came from the United States, Italy and Spain. T cells, B-cell-depleted T cells, or PBMCs provided the cDNA or gDNA that served as material.

Trimming at V came to 7 bases and at J to 6 bases, leaving 8 bases not matched to a gene. The CDR3 totals 15 residues. The germline V gene has CDR1 MNHEY and CDR2 SMNVEV (reference sequence). Per the authors' pipeline: Reference gene primers were amplified, and this amplification served to estimate nucleated cell counts. Here immunoSEQ multiplex PCR was the method, and the copy in TCRdb shows in-frame clones only, minus some. The DNA gave D and trimming, while V, J and clone size come from that table. The data show about 260,000 clones, approximately 86% seen once. Sequences were obtained from peripheral blood. This clonotype originated in a man aged 30 to 39 with active or convalescent COVID-19. The gene calls are TRBV27 and TRBJ2-3; TRBD2 agrees at 12 bases. CDR3 amino acids: CASTPSGGAIDTQYF. CDR3 in DNA: TGTGCCAGCACTCCTAGCGGGGGGGCCATTGATACGCAGTATTTT.